This T cell receptor (beta chain) was recorded in a study of tumor and adjacent non-tumor tissue in lung cancer. Points from the study as a whole: Tumor tissue had significantly higher TCR diversity than normal lung.

Details on this clonotype: Its antigen is not known. At one end, the junction sequence differs from germline, possibly due to a read error.

No cell sorting was done before RNA was extracted from the tissue. TCRbeta libraries were built with three rounds of nested PCR, modified from ARM-PCR. Via MiXCR, TCRdb re-called the multiplex PCR reads, giving one row per CDR3 protein. The data contain about 200,000 distinct CDR3 sequences, about 71% of them singletons. The CDR3 runs to 15 residues. Germline V CDR1 and CDR2: DFQATT, SNEGSKA (reference sequence). Specimen: lung tumor tissue. This TCR was recovered from a man in his sixties with non-small cell lung cancer. The rearrangement links TRBV20-1 to TRBJ2-1, with TRBD2 identical over 7 bases. The CDR3 DNA follows: TGCGGTGCTCGCCGCGGCGGGGGAGCGTTCGATGAGCACTTCTTC. Amino acids: CGARRGGGAFDEHFF.